One sample yielded the 20 T cell receptor beta chains listed below, sequenced in a study of shared clonotypes between healthy human individuals. CD8 cells regarded as naive lacked CD45RO, were positively chosen for CCR7, and omitted terminally differentiated effector memory CD45RA+ cells. Method: immunoSEQ multiplex PCR; TCRdb's copy keeps in-frame clones and lacks some. Of some 2.1 million clones in the sample, 85% to 95% are singletons; the top ten hold about 1.6%. Sequenced: naive CD8+ T cells from PBMCs. All receptors derive from a man aged 18 to 30 in good health. Some clones in this sample may be carry-over from other donors' samples.

This chain joins TRBV27 and TRBJ1-5; TRBD1 agrees at 9 bases. The V gene end was trimmed by 5 bases and the J gene end by 6 bases; junction bases not matched to a gene: 11. The CDR3 consists of 16 residues. In germline, CDR1 is MNHEY, CDR2 SMNVEV (reference sequence). CDR3 sequence (DNA): TGTGCCAGCAGTCCAGGACAGGGGTCTCTCGCTCAGCCCCAGCATTTT. The encoded protein is CASSPGQGSLAQPQHF.

The chain recombines TRBV27 with TRBJ1-1; D is unresolved. The length of the CDR3 is 15 residues. Germline CDR1 and CDR2: MNHEY and SMNVEV (reference sequence). Trimming took off 5 bases at V and 0 bases at J, with 13 bases between the two ends. The CDR3 protein is CASSLLANLNTEAFF. The DNA of the CDR3 is TGTGCCAGCAGTCTCCTCGCGAACTTGAACACTGAAGCTTTCTTT.

This sequence joins TRBV4-3 and TRBJ2-1; 13 bases are a match to TRBD2. From germline, CDR1 is LGHNA and CDR2 YSLEER. The CDR3 extends over 15 amino acids. V was clipped by 4 bases and J by 8 bases; unmatched bases: 5. CDR3: CASSPGLAGYYEQFF. In DNA, the CDR3 is TGCGCCAGCAGCCCGGGACTAGCGGGATATTATGAGCAGTTCTTC.

The chain employs TRBV29-1 and TRBJ1-5; 11 bases agree with TRBD1. CDR1 SQVTM and CDR2 ANQGSEA come from the germline V gene. The J segment lost 6 bases and the V segment lost 7 bases, leaving 8 bases of the junction unmatched. This CDR3 is 14 amino acids long. CDR3 sequence (DNA): TGCAGCGCATGGACAGGGGGCGCGGGTCAGCCCCAGCATTTT. Translating it yields CSAWTGGAGQPQHF.

The V gene is TRBV10-3, the J gene TRBJ2-3; D is unclear. Per the germline V gene, CDR1 is ENHRY and CDR2 is SYGVKD. V lost 0 bases and J lost 3, with 19 bases in between. The CDR3 covers 18 residues. The CDR3 coding sequence is TGTGCCATCAGTGAGTCCGCTGGTCTCCTAGATGCGACAGATACGCAGTATTTT. It translates to CAISESAGLLDATDTQYF.

The chain employs TRBV12-5 and TRBJ2-1, with a possible D match to TRBD2 (7 bases). This CDR3 has 19 amino acids. Per the germline V gene, CDR1 is LGHNT and CDR2 is FRNRAP. The V end lost 3 bases, the J end lost 5 bases, and 26 bases lay between the germline ends. The CDR3 DNA is TGTGCTAGTGGTTTCATCGGACTAGTCGGAGGGGGAAAAAACAATGAGCAGTTCTTC. It translates to CASGFIGLVGGGKNNEQFF.

The chain links TRBV7-9 to TRBJ2-4; D perhaps matches TRBD2 (5 bases). V was shortened by 4 bases and J by 8 bases, with 12 bases between the two germline ends. This CDR3 has 13 residues. Germline CDR1 and CDR2: SEHNR and FQNEAQ (reference sequence). The DNA for the CDR3 is TGTGCCAGCAGCTCCCCAGAGGGTGACATTCAGTACTTC. Translated: CASSSPEGDIQYF.

The rearrangement uses TRBV11-3 and TRBJ1-1; D is unresolved. V was trimmed by 1 base and J by 6 bases, leaving 3 bases between them. This CDR3 is 11 amino acids long. The germline CDR1 and CDR2 sequences are SGHNT and YENEEA. CDR3 DNA: TGTGCCAGCAGCTTAGCTCCTGAAGCTTTCTTT. Amino acids: CASSLAPEAFF.

The rearrangement links TRBV7-2 to TRBJ2-7; 11 nucleotides agree with TRBD2. CDR1 SGHTA and CDR2 FQGNSA come from the germline V gene. Trimming removed 5 bases from V and 0 bases from J; junction bases left unmatched: 3. The CDR3 is 15 amino acids. In nucleotides, the CDR3 is TGTGCCAGCAGCGCGGGACTAGCGGCCTCCTACGAGCAGTACTTC. Protein sequence: CASSAGLAASYEQYF.

This clone was picked up one time. The chain employs TRBV11-3 and TRBJ2-1; weak D call: TRBD2 (6 bases). Looked up from germline, CDR1 is SGHNT and CDR2 is YENEEA. V lost 5 bases and J 1 base, leaving 12 bases between the germline ends. The CDR3 extends over 15 amino acids. The CDR3 bases are TGTGCCAGCAGCCCTCATAGCGGTTCCTACAATGAGCAGTTCTTC. Translating it yields CASSPHSGSYNEQFF.

V usage is TRBV7-9 and J usage is TRBJ2-5; 7 bases agree with TRBD1. The CDR3 is 18 amino acids. Germline V lookup: CDR1 SEHNR, CDR2 FQNEAQ (reference sequence). V gave up 1 base and J gave up 0 bases; unmatched junction bases: 11. In DNA, the CDR3 is TGTGCCAGCAGCTTAGACCCCTACGGGGACAGTTACCAAGAGACCCAGTACTTC. This translates into CASSLDPYGDSYQETQYF.

The V gene is TRBV19, the J gene TRBJ2-2, with 8 bases aligning to TRBD2. Germline V gene lookup returns CDR1 LNHDA and CDR2 SQIVND (reference sequence). V was pared by 3 bases and J by 4 bases, with 7 bases of the junction left unmatched. The CDR3 sequence is 16 residues long. CDR3 sequence: CASSILTGGFTGELFF. The CDR3 region has the DNA TGTGCCAGTAGTATTTTGACGGGAGGGTTCACCGGGGAGCTGTTTTTT.

The V and J genes are TRBV9 and TRBJ2-7; 9 nucleotides agree with TRBD1. The junction had 12 bases not matched to a gene; V was cut back by 2 bases and J by 3 bases. Germline V CDR1 and CDR2: SGDLS, YYNGEE. CDR3 size: 17 residues. CDR3 in amino acids: CASSVWDRAPTLYEQYF. For the CDR3, the DNA is TGTGCCAGCAGCGTGTGGGACAGGGCCCCAACCCTCTACGAGCAGTACTTC.

This clone was seen a handful of times. The chain uses TRBV9 and TRBJ2-7, with TRBD1 identical over 9 bases. CDR1 is SGDLS and CDR2 is YYNGEE in the germline V gene. Trimming took 4 bases from V and 6 from J; bases not matched to a gene: 5. The CDR3 length is 13 residues. The CDR3 DNA reads TGTGCCAGCAGCATCGGGACAGGGCCCGAGCAGTACTTC. Amino acid sequence: CASSIGTGPEQYF. Full variable domain (remainder filled in from reference TRBV9 and TRBJ2-7): DSGVTQTPKHLITATGQRVTLRCSPRSGDLSVYWYQQSLDQGLQFLIQYYNGEERAKGNILERFSAQQFPDLHSELNLSSLELGDSALYFCASSIGTGPEQYFGPGTRLTVT.

This clone showed up just once. The rearrangement uses TRBV4-3 and TRBJ2-1, with 11 bases that match TRBD2. The CDR3 is 18 residues long. Germline V gives CDR1 LGHNA, CDR2 YSLEER. With 2 bases clipped from V and 1 base from J, the junction kept 7 bases outside the gene matches. This CDR3 is CASSQFTSGRGSYNEQFF. CDR3 DNA sequence: TGCGCCAGCAGCCAATTCACTAGCGGGAGAGGGTCCTACAATGAGCAGTTCTTC.

The V and J genes are TRBV27 and TRBJ2-6, with TRBD1 matching 10 bases. CDR3 length: 17 residues. V dropped 7 bases and J dropped 4; count of bases not matched to a gene: 10. Looked up from germline, CDR1 is MNHEY and CDR2 is SMNVEV (reference sequence). In nucleotides, the CDR3 is TGTGCCAGCAAACCGGGACAGGGGTGGCGCGGGGCCAACGTCCTGACTTTC. This translates into CASKPGQGWRGANVLTF. Based on the CDR3 plus reference TRBV27 and TRBJ2-6, the full variable domain is EAQVTQNPRYLITVTGKKLTVTCSQNMNHEYMSWYRQDPGLGLRQIYYSMNVEVTDKGDVPEGYKVSRKEKRNFPLILESPSPNQTSLYFCASKPGQGWRGANVLTFGAGSRLTVL.

This clone was observed once. The rearrangement joins TRBV7-9 to TRBJ2-2; D remains unclear. Germline CDR1 SEHNR, CDR2 FQNEAQ (reference sequence). V was shortened by 5 bases and J by 0 bases, with 16 bases between the two germline ends. The CDR3 totals 17 residues. CDR3 in DNA: TGTGCCAGCAGCCCAACGGTCGGAAACCCGAACACCGGGGAGCTGTTTTTT. This encodes CASSPTVGNPNTGELFF. The full variable domain, rest sourced from reference TRBV7-9 and TRBJ2-2, is DTGVSQNPRHKITKRGQNVTFRCDPISEHNRLYWYRQTLGQGPEFLTYFQNEAQLEKSRLLSDRFSAERPKGSFSTLEIQRTEQGDSAMYLCASSPTVGNPNTGELFFGEGSRLTVL.

This clone appeared a single time. The chain couples TRBV5-1 to TRBJ2-7, with 8 bases matching TRBD1. Germline V gene data show CDR1 as SGHRS and CDR2 as YFSETQ. J lost 6 bases, V lost 2 bases, and 10 bases had no gene match. This CDR3 is 15 amino acids long. CDR3: CASSFPGQGRSEQYF. The CDR3 nucleotides are TGCGCCAGCAGCTTCCCCGGACAGGGACGGTCCGAGCAGTACTTC.

This clone was counted a few times. Other DNA variants within this sample encode the same CDR3. The chain combines TRBV7-9 with TRBJ1-1; D not certain. This CDR3 has 14 residues. Between the trimmed V and J ends, which lost 1 base and 0 bases, there was a span of 6 bases. Germline-derived CDR1 and CDR2 are SEHNR and FQNEAQ (reference sequence). The DNA for the CDR3 is TGTGCCAGCAGCTTAGGAGGGATGAACACTGAAGCTTTCTTT. Translation gives CASSLGGMNTEAFF.

Regarding this clone: This specimen includes other DNA sequences encoding the same CDR3. The V gene is TRBV19, the J gene TRBJ2-7; D is unclear. CDR1 is LNHDA, CDR2 SQIVND, per germline (reference sequence). The V gene lost 6 bases and the J gene lost 3 bases, with 12 bases spanning the gap. The CDR3 has 13 amino acids. The CDR3 sequence is CASRPSGDYEQYF. The CDR3 DNA reads TGTGCCAGTAGACCCTCGGGCGACTACGAGCAGTACTTC.